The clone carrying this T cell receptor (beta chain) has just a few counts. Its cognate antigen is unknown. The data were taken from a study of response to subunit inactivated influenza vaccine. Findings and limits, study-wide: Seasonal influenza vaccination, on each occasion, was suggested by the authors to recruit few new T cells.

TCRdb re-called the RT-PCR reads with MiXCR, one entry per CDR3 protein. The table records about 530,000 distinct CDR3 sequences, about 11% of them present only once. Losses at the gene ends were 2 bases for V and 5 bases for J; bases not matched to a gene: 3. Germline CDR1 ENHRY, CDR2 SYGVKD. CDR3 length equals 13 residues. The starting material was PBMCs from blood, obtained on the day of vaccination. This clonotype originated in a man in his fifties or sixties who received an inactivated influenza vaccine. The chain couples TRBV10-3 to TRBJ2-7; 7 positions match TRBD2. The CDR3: CAISERGEDEQYF. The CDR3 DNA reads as TGTGCCATCAGTGAGCGGGGGGAGGACGAGCAGTACTTC.